The present T cell receptor (beta chain) was sequenced within a study of blood T cell repertoires in COVID-19. In the study overall: The United States, Italy and Spain were the sources of the acute and convalescent COVID-19 samples.

Original processing methods: Amplifying reference gene primers gave estimates of nucleated cell counts. Here immunoSEQ multiplex PCR was the method, and the copy in TCRdb shows in-frame clones only, minus some. The D gene and trimming were derived from the DNA, and the V and J assignments and clone size from that table. The table has hundreds of thousands of clones, over 65% seen once. Germline lookup yields CDR1 LNHNV and CDR2 YYDKDF (reference sequence). This CDR3 region has 16 residues. The V and J ends lost 3 bases and 3 bases respectively, with 17 bases between them. This clone came up once. This chain uses TRBV15 with TRBJ1-2; no clear D. The clonotype originates from a woman between 65 and 79 years old with active or convalescent COVID-19. Sequencing was carried out using peripheral blood. As DNA, the CDR3 is TGTGCCACCAGCAGTGCACAAGGGTGGAGGGACTATGGCTACACCTTC. It encodes CATSSAQGWRDYGYTF.